The 32 T cell receptor beta chains reported below all come from one sample, sequenced in a study of PD-1 blockade in classical Hodgkin lymphoma. Relapse after autologous stem cell transplantation occurred in every patient, and brentuximab vedotin exposure varied. Using immunoSEQ multiplex PCR, the repertoire was profiled, and TCRdb retains in-frame clones only, with some absent. The table includes 15,000 or so clones, 70% to 80% detected once. The material was peripheral blood mononuclear cells (PBMCs), obtained at baseline. Receptors were obtained from a human donor with classical Hodgkin lymphoma.

The V gene is TRBV6-5, the J gene TRBJ2-7, with 8 bases that match TRBD2. Germline V lookup: CDR1 MNHEY, CDR2 SVGAGI. Trimming removed 2 bases from V and 3 bases from J; junction bases left unmatched: 9. CDR3 length equals 16 residues. DNA for the CDR3: TGTGCCAGCAGTTACAAGGCAGCGGGGGAACTCTACGAGCAGTACTTC. As protein: CASSYKAAGELYEQYF.

This clone is medium-sized (0.01 to 0.1%). The V call is TRBV5-1, the J call TRBJ2-1; 9 bases match TRBD2. Germline CDR1 reads SGHRS; CDR2 reads YFSETQ. After removal of 4 bases from V and 8 bases from J, the junction contained 10 bases not matched to a gene. CDR3 size: 15 residues. CDR3 in DNA: TGCGCCAGCAGCGGAATCGTAGCGGGAGCCGATGAGCAGTTCTTC. This translates into CASSGIVAGADEQFF.

CDR3 bases: TGTGCCAGCAGCGAGGGACTAGCGGGGGGCAAGGAGCAGTACTTC. Encoded protein: CASSEGLAGGKEQYF. The rearrangement uses TRBV7-2 and TRBJ2-7; 15 nucleotides match TRBD2. V was clipped by 5 bases and J by 7 bases; unmatched bases: 6. The length of the CDR3 is 15 residues. The germline gives CDR1 SGHTA, CDR2 FQGNSA.

The chain recombines TRBV19 with TRBJ2-5; either TRBD1 or TRBD2 may supply D (5 bases each). CDR3 length equals 15 residues. Trimming took 6 bases from V and 5 from J, leaving 19 bases between them. The germline V gene has CDR1 LNHDA and CDR2 SQIVND (reference sequence). The CDR3 DNA reads TGTGCCAGTAGAAGAAGAGGGCAGGGTCGCGAGACCCAGTACTTC. Translating it yields CASRRRGQGRETQYF.

This clone showed up just a few times. The CDR3 region is CASSAGTGEETQYF. The DNA for the CDR3 is TGTGCCAGCAGCGCTGGGACAGGGGAAGAGACCCAGTACTTC. The chain uses TRBV7-2 and TRBJ2-5; 10 bases line up with TRBD1. The CDR3 consists of 14 residues. Trimming took 5 bases from V and 3 from J; bases not matched to a gene: 3. Germline CDR1 SGHTA, CDR2 FQGNSA.

This chain links TRBV9 with TRBJ1-2; possible D gene TRBD1, 5 bases. Germline loops: CDR1 SGDLS, CDR2 YYNGEE. V was pared by 3 bases and J by 3 bases, with 15 bases between. The CDR3 runs to 15 residues. CDR3 in amino acids: CASSAIGGIDYGYTF. Here the CDR3 DNA reads TGTGCCAGCAGCGCCATCGGGGGGATCGACTATGGCTACACCTTC.

The chain links TRBV9 to TRBJ2-1; TRBD2 agrees at 14 bases. There are 19 residues in the CDR3. The germline CDR1 and CDR2 sequences are SGDLS and YYNGEE. V trimming: 4 bases; J trimming: 2 bases; junction bases outside the gene matches: 11. CDR3 sequence reads: CASSPHPGLAGGAYNEQFF. In nucleotides, the CDR3 is TGTGCCAGCAGCCCACACCCCGGACTAGCGGGAGGCGCCTACAATGAGCAGTTCTTC.

The chain links TRBV5-1 to TRBJ2-3; 9 bases align to TRBD1. Germline V gene sequence: CDR1 SGHRS, CDR2 YFSETQ. V gave up 3 bases and J gave up 0 bases; unmatched junction bases: 2. The CDR3 contains 15 residues. In DNA form, the CDR3 reads TGCGCCAGCAGCTGGGGACAGGGTAGCACAGATACGCAGTATTTT. It specifies CASSWGQGSTDTQYF.

J is TRBJ2-5 and V is TRBV7-2, with D maybe TRBD2 (7 bases). The CDR3 loop spans 15 amino acids. Trimming left V 2 bases short and J 1 base short, with 11 bases between. Looked up from germline, CDR1 is SGHTA and CDR2 is FQGNSA. The CDR3: CASSLIRGAQETQYF. The CDR3 DNA follows: TGTGCCAGCAGCTTAATACGGGGGGCCCAAGAGACCCAGTACTTC.

The chain is built from TRBV18 and TRBJ2-2; no firm D call. The CDR3 extends over 14 amino acids. Germline lookup yields CDR1 KGHSH and CDR2 LQKENI. V dropped 1 base and J dropped 6 bases, with 9 bases sitting between them. CDR3 bases: TGTGCCAGCTCACCACAGGGCGGCCCCGGGGAGCTGTTTTTT. This encodes CASSPQGGPGELFF.

J is TRBJ1-1 and V is TRBV19; TRBD1 might be the D (6 bases). The CDR3 sequence is 15 residues long. Trimming shortened V by 2 bases and J by 5 bases, and 15 bases separated the two germline ends. Germline lookup yields CDR1 LNHDA and CDR2 SQIVND (reference sequence). The CDR3 region is CASSILWGAETEAFF. The CDR3 DNA reads TGTGCCAGTAGTATACTATGGGGGGCGGAAACTGAAGCTTTCTTT.

The rearrangement joins TRBV4-3 to TRBJ2-3; maybe TRBD2 (7 bases). The CDR3 runs 15 residues. CDR1 is LGHNA and CDR2 is YSLEER in the germline V gene. V was pared by 2 bases and J by 4 bases, with 13 bases between. This chain's CDR3 is CASSQRGGGADTQYF. CDR3 DNA sequence: TGCGCCAGCAGCCAACGCGGGGGCGGGGCAGATACGCAGTATTTT.

Here the CDR3 DNA reads TGTGCCAGCTCACCCCGGGACCGCGAGGCCTACGAGCAGTACTTC. Translation: CASSPRDREAYEQYF. The V call is TRBV18, the J call TRBJ2-7; D possibly uses TRBD1 or TRBD2 (5 bases each). Germline V gene lookup returns CDR1 KGHSH and CDR2 LQKENI. V lost 3 bases to trimming and J lost 2 bases, with 14 bases between them. This CDR3 region has 15 residues. Supplemented by reference TRBV18 and TRBJ2-7, the full variable domain reads NAGVMQNPRHLVRRRGQEARLRCSPMKGHSHVYWYRQLPEEGLKFMVYLQKENIIDESGMPKERFSAEFPKEGPSILRIQQVVRGDSAAYFCASSPRDREAYEQYFGPGTRLTVT.

This clone was counted a few times. This chain joins TRBV5-4 and TRBJ2-6; either TRBD1 or TRBD2 may supply D (6 bases each). Germline loops: CDR1 SGHNT, CDR2 YYREEE (reference sequence). CDR3 length: 15 residues. Trimming left V 4 bases short and J 5 bases short, with 13 bases between. CDR3 in amino acids: CASSGGDTRANVLTF. In DNA, the CDR3 is TGTGCCAGCAGCGGAGGGGACACCCGGGCCAACGTCCTGACTTTC.

The V gene is TRBV14, the J gene TRBJ1-3; no clear D gene. This CDR3 spans 12 amino acids. The V end was cut by 5 bases, the J end by 4 bases, with 6 bases between. Looked up from germline, CDR1 is SGHDN and CDR2 is FVKESK. The CDR3 DNA is TGTGCCAGCAGCGGAGTGGGAAACACCATATATTTT. It translates to CASSGVGNTIYF.

The J gene is TRBJ2-7, the V gene TRBV5-1; the D is unclear. Trimming stripped 4 bases from V and 0 bases from J, with 17 bases between. Germline V CDR1 and CDR2: SGHRS, YFSETQ. This CDR3 is built from 16 residues. In DNA form, the CDR3 reads TGCGCCAGCAGCGCTCTCGGCGGCGGAAGCTCCTACGAGCAGTACTTC. The encoded protein is CASSALGGGSSYEQYF.

The rearrangement links TRBV7-9 to TRBJ2-2; D gene ambiguous. The CDR3 spans 15 residues. The V end lost 5 bases, the J end lost 6 bases, and 16 bases lay between the germline ends. The V gene's germline CDR1 is SEHNR and CDR2 FQNEAQ (reference sequence). CDR3 sequence reads: CASSPSGTWAGELFF. The CDR3 nucleotides read TGTGCCAGCAGCCCAAGTGGAACGTGGGCCGGGGAGCTGTTTTTT.

The V call is TRBV4-2, the J call TRBJ2-7; 9 nucleotides agree with TRBD1. The CDR3 spans 18 residues. J lost 2 bases, V lost 4 bases, and 15 bases had no gene match. Germline lookup yields CDR1 LGHNA and CDR2 YNFKEQ. The CDR3 here is CASSPGQGGGVGPYEQYF. CDR3 DNA sequence: TGTGCCAGCAGCCCGGGACAGGGAGGTGGGGTAGGACCCTACGAGCAGTACTTC.

The J gene is TRBJ1-1, the V gene TRBV18; D not resolved. This CDR3 contains 14 residues. Germline V CDR1 and CDR2: KGHSH, LQKENI. V lost 1 base and J lost 7, with 13 bases in between. The CDR3 loop reads CASSPRDLAGEAFF. For the CDR3, the DNA is TGTGCCAGCTCACCACGGGATCTAGCGGGTGAAGCTTTCTTT.

This clone occurred a few times. The chain uses TRBV4-1 and TRBJ2-1, with 11 bases lining up with TRBD2. The length of the CDR3 is 15 residues. Unmatched junction bases numbered 5, after V lost 3 bases and J lost 7 bases. Germline V gene lookup returns CDR1 MGHRA and CDR2 YSYEKL. The CDR3 spells CASSQVSGGVNEQFF. Written as DNA, the CDR3 is TGCGCCAGCAGCCAGGTTAGCGGGGGGGTAAATGAGCAGTTCTTC.

J is TRBJ1-1 and V is TRBV6-1; D unclear. Germline CDR1 and CDR2: MNHNS and SASEGT. V lost 4 bases to trimming and J lost 4 bases, with 13 bases between them. The CDR3 contains 14 residues. The CDR3 loop reads CASSGNGLSTEAFF. The CDR3 DNA follows: TGTGCCAGCAGTGGTAACGGGCTGAGCACTGAAGCTTTCTTT.

J is TRBJ2-7 and V is TRBV5-4; a weak D match, TRBD1 (6 bases). Germline CDR1 SGHNT, CDR2 YYREEE (reference sequence). CDR3 length: 15 residues. Trimming shortened V by 4 bases and J by 5 bases, and 19 bases separated the two germline ends. CDR3 DNA: TGTGCCAGCAGCAATCCCGGTAGGGGGATGGACGAGCAGTACTTC. This codes for CASSNPGRGMDEQYF.

V and J are TRBV5-4 and TRBJ2-7; 7 bases fit TRBD1. The CDR3 consists of 13 residues. Unmatched junction bases numbered 3, after V lost 3 bases and J lost 3 bases. Per germline, CDR1 SGHNT and CDR2 YYREEE (reference sequence). The CDR3 is CASSYPGGYEQYF. In DNA, the CDR3 is TGTGCCAGCAGCTACCCAGGGGGCTACGAGCAGTACTTC.

The genes are TRBV19 and TRBJ1-5; 8 positions match TRBD1. V dropped 4 bases and J dropped 5; count of bases not matched to a gene: 4. CDR1 is LNHDA, CDR2 SQIVND, per germline (reference sequence). This CDR3 contains 14 residues. The CDR3 loop reads CASSRLDRDQPQHF. Written as DNA, the CDR3 is TGTGCCAGTAGTAGGCTGGACAGGGATCAGCCCCAGCATTTT.

This clone was seen once. The gene calls are TRBV4-2 and TRBJ2-7; 9 bases map to TRBD2. The CDR3 extends over 16 amino acids. V lost 0 bases to trimming and J lost 5 bases; unmatched junction nucleotides: 8. The V gene's germline CDR1 is LGHNA and CDR2 YNFKEQ. The CDR3 reads CASSQDPSGRRHEQYF. The CDR3 nucleotides read TGTGCCAGCAGCCAAGATCCGAGCGGGAGGCGGCACGAGCAGTACTTC.

This clone has more than one count but fewer than ten. This chain links TRBV19 with TRBJ2-4, with 7 positions matching TRBD2. Looked up from germline, CDR1 is LNHDA and CDR2 is SQIVND (reference sequence). V lost 7 bases to trimming and J lost 7 bases; unmatched junction nucleotides: 10. The CDR3 has 14 residues. Here the CDR3 reads CASKHRGGQNIQYF. The CDR3 DNA is TGTGCCAGTAAGCACCGGGGAGGGCAGAACATTCAGTACTTC.

V and J are TRBV6-5 and TRBJ2-3; 8 nucleotides agree with TRBD1. The CDR3 spans 14 residues. J gave up 3 bases and V 6 bases, and 5 bases lay outside the gene matches. The germline CDR1 and CDR2 sequences are MNHEY and SVGAGI. CDR3 bases: TGTGCCAGCAGAACCAGGGGGCAGACAGATACGCAGTATTTT. Its translation: CASRTRGQTDTQYF.

Written as DNA, the CDR3 is TGCGCCAGCCGGGACAGGGGCTCCACAGATACGCAGTATTTT. Amino acids: CASRDRGSTDTQYF. V gene TRBV4-1 combines with J gene TRBJ2-3; TRBD1 agrees at 10 bases. Germline trimming cut 8 bases from V and 2 bases from J; bases unmatched to any gene: 4. CDR1 MGHRA and CDR2 YSYEKL come from the germline V gene. The length of the CDR3 is 14 residues.

This clone occurred once. The chain employs TRBV19 and TRBJ1-5, with no clear D. V lost 10 bases and J lost 11, with 18 bases in between. Germline CDR1 LNHDA, CDR2 SQIVND (reference sequence). This CDR3 has 12 residues. CDR3 coding DNA: TGTGCCACCTGGACGAGGCTTCGAGCCCAGCATTTT. Amino acids: CATWTRLRAQHF.

V is TRBV28 and J is TRBJ1-2, with TRBD1 identical over 9 bases. After removal of 6 bases from V and 5 bases from J, the junction contained 10 bases not matched to a gene. The CDR3 runs 15 residues. Looked up from germline, CDR1 is MDHEN and CDR2 is SYDVKM. The CDR3 loop reads CASRTGTGSVYGYTF. The CDR3 nucleotides are TGTGCCAGCAGGACCGGGACAGGGTCGGTGTATGGCTACACCTTC.

This CDR3 is CASSMSLHSVENQPQHF. CDR3 DNA: TGTGCCAGTAGTATGTCCCTTCACTCGGTAGAGAATCAGCCCCAGCATTTT. This sequence joins TRBV19 and TRBJ1-5, with unresolved D. Germline V gene sequence: CDR1 LNHDA, CDR2 SQIVND (reference sequence). This CDR3 has 17 amino acids. V lost 3 bases, J lost 4 bases, and 19 bases lay in between.

The chain combines TRBV6-1 with TRBJ1-4; D unclear. Germline V gene lookup returns CDR1 MNHNS and CDR2 SASEGT. The germline V and J ends were trimmed by 2 bases and 0 bases, with 13 bases remaining between them. There are 17 residues in the CDR3. CDR3 sequence: CASSELAGRTTNEKLFF. CDR3 nucleotide sequence: TGTGCCAGCAGTGAACTCGCGGGAAGGACAACTAATGAAAAACTGTTTTTT.